This TCR beta chain stems from a study of cytomegalovirus exposure and HLA in healthy donors (dated by TCRdb to 2015 to 2018). For the study in its entirety: According to an earlier analysis of 550 to 700 of the donors, about 179 million T cells yielded 90 million to 140 million unique TCR beta sequences and 276 Gb of sequence data. An early release that covered about 600 HLA-typed donors contained around 330 gigabases of sequencing data and roughly 84 million unique TCR sequences. Of the roughly 390 genotyped donors, roughly 80% fell in the genetic ancestry cluster associated with self-reported Caucasian donors. The study aimed to test whether cataloging public T cell receptors could reveal signatures of past pathogen exposure. The T cell repertoires of around 670 subjects were profiled by immunosequencing and related to cytomegalovirus serostatus. A separate validation cohort of approximately 120 different subjects was used in addition to the roughly 620-subject first cohort. The study combined high-throughput TCR immunosequencing, statistical association of individual TCRs with disease status, and machine learning to predict cytomegalovirus infection status. A later analysis re-examined previously published TCR beta repertoires from hundreds of donors and added high-resolution HLA genotyping to investigate patterns of TCR occurrence. Rather than using new phenotypic data, the later analysis identified candidate immune exposures from TCR beta sequences and from how often those sequences occurred across donors. An earlier analysis of about 600 of the donors used high-throughput TCR beta sequencing to judge whether each TCR beta V gene segment behaved as functional or pseudogenic. Donor age, sex, ethnicity and CMV serostatus were compiled together with the repertoire data. A later genetic analysis used genome-wide SNP genotypes for about 65% of the 666 donors, treating that subset as a discovery cohort. Every repertoire in the discovery cohort had been generated on one and the same sequencing platform. HLA typing included class I and class II loci at four-digit resolution. Typing coverage varied by locus: about 629-630 donors for A, B, C, DRB1 and DQB1; approximately 500 for DQA1; over 600 for DPA1; approximately 450 for DPB1. Four to six DR-DQ haplotypes were handled as single units for association and clustering, since linkage in the cohort was strong. Across around 400 genotyped donors of the cohort, an average of about 240,000 unique TCR beta nucleotide sequences per donor were sequenced, and roughly a sixth of those sequences were non-productive.

The germline V gene (reference sequence) specifies SEHNR as CDR1 and FQNEAQ as CDR2. Including the terminal cysteine and phenylalanine, the CDR3 comprises 17 residues. Only the CDR3 part of the read is kept: 51 bases, read in frame from the first base. Germline trimming: 4 bases from V, 3 bases from J; junction bases outside gene matches: 11. Note on this clone: It has no known antigen specificity. Base qualities are not provided; no much larger clone lies one nucleotide away.

Libraries were built with the immunoSEQ multiplex PCR assay. The multiplex PCR relied on a mix of 60 forward primers for TCR Vbeta segments and 13 reverse primers for TCR Jbeta segments. Amplification of the CDR3 region of rearranged TCR beta genes was performed with a multiplex PCR assay on genomic DNA. The amplified TCR beta libraries were sequenced on the Illumina HiSeq System as 87-base-pair reads. Per the original workflow: A later analysis tallied 70 million to 100 million unique TCR beta chains across the roughly 610 repertoires, and around 9.9 million of those chains were shared by two or more donors. Raw reads were error-corrected and collapsed into unique sequences by a nearest-neighbor algorithm in which closely related sequences were merged to remove PCR and sequencing errors. V, D and J gene segments were assigned by aligning CDR3 sequences to IMGT reference sequences. For a sequence to be retained, a match of at least six nucleotides to both a V gene segment and a J gene segment was required. Rearrangements were called productive when the CDR3 lacked stop codons and stayed in frame with V and J; all others were non-productive. Following IMGT convention, CDR3 was defined as the stretch from the second conserved V-encoded cysteine to the conserved J-encoded phenylalanine. The earlier analysis of around 640 of the donors excluded sequences that lacked an unambiguous match to a single V gene segment. In an earlier analysis of several hundred of the donors, V segments were called functional above 56.7% productive rearrangements and were called segregating when the between-donor standard deviation exceeded 5%. A statistical classification framework was developed to diagnose cytomegalovirus status using the catalog of TCR beta chain sequences. In a later analysis, TCR nucleotide sequences were compared against IMGT/GENE-DB human TR gene sequences so that V and J genes could be assigned. Using the TCRdist pipeline, a later analysis assigned CDR3 sequences along with most-parsimonious VDJ recombination scenarios. A later analysis defined each TCR beta chain by its CDR3 amino acid sequence plus V-gene family, and excluded reads lacking a unique V-gene family. A later analysis removed over 500 highly shared, low-generation-probability nucleotide sequences to deal with suspected cross-contamination and a sequencing artifact. A later analysis calculated a clonal expansion index for each public chain from normalized within-repertoire ranks of inferred template counts. In a later analysis, generation probabilities were computed with a VDJ recombination model fitted to out-of-frame rearrangements, and the resulting probabilities were checked against IGoR. Hypergeometric tests were used in a later analysis to score TCR-TCR, TCR-HLA and TCR-CMV co-occurrence, with a repertoire-size bias correction applied to the TCR pairs. False discovery rates were estimated in a later analysis by permuting HLA or CMV assignments 20 times. In a later analysis, co-occurring TCRs were grouped using DBSCAN, with TCRdist sequence similarity added in when clustering inside HLA-allele-positive subsets. Repertoires with fewer than 30,000 or more than 120,000 public chains were left out of co-occurrence clustering, as were several repertoires with anomalous nucleotide sharing. Drawn from immuneACCESS, this table holds only the in-frame rearrangements with V and J called that TCRdb kept. Clones are partly lost; checked studies trace under half to an unresolved V gene and leave the rest unexplained. Clone size and the V and J calls come from that table; the DNA yielded D and trimming. Across this sample there are around 120,000 clones, with about four fifths seen only once. The ten top clones hold 8% to 9% of the sample.

The study at large found these results: When HLA alleles, especially DR and DQ, strongly co-occurred, TCR associations were difficult to assign to individual alleles. For the cohort, immune exposure information was limited to CMV serostatus. A group of highly shared sequence variants was considered likely to be a technical artifact of the sequencing pipeline. A later genetic analysis associated a missense DCLRE1C variant with V-gene and J-gene trimming of TCR beta chains, and an independent cohort replicated the association. The classifier was reported to diagnose cytomegalovirus status with high specificity and sensitivity in both the original and validation cohorts. This cohort had only TCR beta chains sequenced, and the lack of alpha or paired-chain data limited which features could be detected. A further reported finding was that TCR beta sequences accurately predicted the HLA-A and HLA-B alleles for most subjects in the first cohort. Approximately 16 rarely observed V segments, including chromosome 9 orphons, were excluded from the earlier analysis of approximately 500 of the donors because counts were too low. In a later analysis, around 17,000 TCR beta sequences were associated with specific HLA alleles at a false discovery rate of 0.05. The authors suggested that the approach could potentially be extended to other disease states and immunological phenotypes. Presence/absence analyses assumed roughly uniform sequencing depth across donors, an assumption that may not hold. In vitro tests confirmed that a few of the cytomegalovirus-associated TCR beta chains recognize cytomegalovirus antigens. Compared with equally common non-associated chains, HLA-associated TCR beta chains in a later analysis were more clonally expanded and had lower generation probabilities. In a later analysis, several top co-occurrence clusters were reported to appear linked to parvovirus B19, influenza, CMV and Epstein-Barr virus. Some IMGT-functional V segments, including TRBV6-2 and TRBV6-3, could not be distinguished by the 87-base-pair reads and were therefore excluded. According to a later analysis, TCR association rates differed among HLA loci, with DRB1 alleles showing the most associated TCRs and HLA-C alleles showing the fewest. While some public TCRs were present in many individuals, most TCR sequences turned up only very rarely across donors. According to a later genetic analysis, donors in an Asian-associated ancestry cluster had fewer N-insertions in productive TCRs than the roughly 700-donor mean. Most CMV-associated TCR beta chains appeared to be HLA-restricted in a later analysis, and the HLA associations seemed to be driven largely by CMV exposure. The study gave a list of some 150 TCR beta chains associated with cytomegalovirus. Broadly in line with IMGT annotations, most TCR beta V segments showed up in productive rearrangements about 87% or about 30% of the time in an earlier analysis of about 500 of the donors. Because HLA typing was missing for some donors at each locus, association tests included only the typed subset. Correlated functional status among segregating V segments might be attributable to linkage disequilibrium, but an unknown experimental factor could not be ruled out.

The cohort comprised fewer than 700 healthy bone marrow donors. At the time of sampling, every cohort member was nominally healthy, though immune exposures that went unrecorded were likely present. The donor was CMV seropositive and was included in the group of about 290 seropositive cohort members. Each donor provided a peripheral blood sample, and peripheral blood mononuclear cells were used for TCR beta sequencing. Genomic DNA extraction from the blood cell samples was performed with the Qiagen DNeasy Blood Extraction Kit. The sample was PBMCs. This clonotype originated in a female donor in good health and CMV-seropositive. Recombination connected TRBV7-9 to TRBJ2-2; 7 middle bases align to TRBD2. The DNA reads TGTGCCAGCAGCTCTACCTCCCTCGGGGGGTACACCGGGGAGCTGTTTTTT. Its translation reads: CASSSTSLGGYTGELFF.